The 30 T cell receptor beta chains presented below share a single source sample, sequenced in a study of shared clonotypes between healthy human individuals. The repertoire was sequenced with immunoSEQ multiplex PCR; TCRdb's copy has only in-frame clones and lacks some. This table holds some 740,000 clones, around 92% found once. Cells designated naive CD8 were CD45RO-negative and were positively selected for CCR7, with terminally differentiated effector memory CD45RA+ cells excluded. Source material: naive CD8+ T cells sorted from blood. Source of these receptors: a man younger than 40 in good health.

The chain is built from TRBV28 and TRBJ2-1, with D hard to call. Trimming shortened V by 4 bases and J by 9 bases, and 7 bases separated the two germline ends. The CDR3 sequence is 11 residues long. Germline CDR1 reads MDHEN; CDR2 reads SYDVKM. The DNA for the CDR3 is TGTGCCAGCAGTTGGACGGGTGAGCAGTTCTTC. Protein: CASSWTGEQFF.

The CDR3 spells CASSQGAPAYEQYF. CDR3 coding DNA: TGCGCCAGCAGCCAAGGTGCGCCGGCCTACGAGCAGTACTTC. The V and J genes are TRBV4-1 and TRBJ2-7, with D hard to call. Germline assignment: CDR1 MGHRA and CDR2 YSYEKL. The CDR3 is 14 residues long. V lost 1 base, J lost 2 bases, and 9 bases lay in between.

This chain connects TRBV7-9 to TRBJ2-2; D is ambiguous. This CDR3 is built from 15 residues. V was shortened by 4 bases and J by 6 bases, with 15 bases between the two germline ends. CDR1 and CDR2 from the germline V gene are SEHNR and FQNEAQ (reference sequence). In DNA, the CDR3 is TGTGCCAGCAGCTATCCCCAGCCAGGCGCCGGGGAGCTGTTTTTT. Protein product: CASSYPQPGAGELFF.

Regarding this clone: Other DNA sequences in this specimen translate into the identical CDR3. J is TRBJ1-1 and V is TRBV6-5; D unclear. Germline loops: CDR1 MNHEY, CDR2 SVGAGI. This CDR3 contains 12 residues. V lost 0 bases to trimming and J lost 7 bases, with 6 bases between them. In DNA, the CDR3 is TGTGCCAGCAGTTACTCAGGACTTGAAGCTTTCTTT. Translation gives CASSYSGLEAFF.

The count of this clone is one. The V and J genes are TRBV4-1 and TRBJ1-1; maybe TRBD1 (5 bases). This CDR3 is built from 14 residues. The germline V gene has CDR1 MGHRA and CDR2 YSYEKL. V shed 0 bases and J shed 4 bases, with 9 bases lying between them. CDR3 in amino acids: CASSQEGQVTEAFF. The CDR3 bases are TGCGCCAGCAGCCAAGAGGGGCAGGTCACTGAAGCTTTCTTT.

The rearrangement links TRBV27 to TRBJ2-1; either TRBD1 or TRBD2 may fit D (5 bases each). CDR1 MNHEY and CDR2 SMNVEV come from the germline V gene (reference sequence). V dropped 6 bases and J dropped 12 bases, with 18 bases sitting between them. The CDR3 is made up of 13 amino acids. DNA for the CDR3: TGTGCCAGCAGCCGCGGACTCACTGGGGGGCAGTTCTTC. This encodes CASSRGLTGGQFF.

The chain has TRBV6-1 and TRBJ1-2, with D unresolved. The ends were cut back, 5 bases at V and 3 bases at J, with 10 bases in the middle. Looked up from germline, CDR1 is MNHNS and CDR2 is SASEGT. The CDR3 spans 13 residues. CDR3 nucleotides: TGTGCCAGCAGTCCAGGTCACGACTATGGCTACACCTTC. Its protein product is CASSPGHDYGYTF.

This clone has a single count. V and J are TRBV11-2 and TRBJ2-7; maybe TRBD2 (5 bases). The CDR3 spans 14 residues. Trimming shortened V by 3 bases and J by 3 bases, and 12 bases separated the two germline ends. Germline assignment: CDR1 SGHAT and CDR2 FQNNGV. The CDR3: CASSFFRGNYEQYF. CDR3 coding DNA: TGTGCCAGCAGCTTCTTTCGAGGGAACTACGAGCAGTACTTC. Full variable domain (rest looked up from reference TRBV11-2 and TRBJ2-7): EAGVAQSPRYKIIEKRQSVAFWCNPISGHATLYWYQQILGQGPKLLIQFQNNGVVDDSQLPKDRFSAERLKGVDSTLKIQPAKLEDSAVYLCASSFFRGNYEQYFGPGTRLTVT.

The chain combines TRBV4-3 with TRBJ2-3; tentative D call: TRBD1 (5 bases). CDR3 length: 17 residues. Per germline, CDR1 LGHNA and CDR2 YSLEER. The germline V and J ends were trimmed by 0 bases and 2 bases, with 15 bases remaining between them. This CDR3 reads CASSQDGAVRFTDTQYF. The DNA for the CDR3 is TGCGCCAGCAGCCAAGATGGGGCAGTCCGTTTCACAGATACGCAGTATTTT.

The rearrangement links TRBV9 to TRBJ2-2, with D tentatively TRBD2 (5 bases). The CDR3 runs to 16 residues. Germline V gene data show CDR1 as SGDLS and CDR2 as YYNGEE. V was cut by 0 bases and J by 6 bases, with 15 bases left in between. CDR3 residues: CASSVDLATEAGELFF. The CDR3 DNA is TGTGCCAGCAGCGTAGACCTTGCCACGGAGGCCGGGGAGCTGTTTTTT.

The CDR3 bases are TGTGCCAGCAGTGAAAGGCCCCCGGACAGTGATAGCAATCAGCCCCAGCATTTT. It is translated as CASSERPPDSDSNQPQHF. The V and J genes are TRBV6-1 and TRBJ1-5; TRBD1 is a possible D gene (6 bases). Looked up from germline, CDR1 is MNHNS and CDR2 is SASEGT. Trimming left V 2 bases short and J 0 bases short, with 17 bases between. The CDR3 length is 18 residues.

V and J are TRBV10-3 and TRBJ1-1, with D perhaps matching TRBD1 (5 bases). V shed 0 bases and J shed 6 bases, with 14 bases lying between them. Germline loops: CDR1 ENHRY, CDR2 SYGVKD. This CDR3 comprises 15 residues. The chain's CDR3 is CAISESGMGGAEAFF. The CDR3 DNA reads TGTGCCATCAGTGAGTCGGGTATGGGGGGGGCTGAAGCTTTCTTT.

The gene calls are TRBV6-5 and TRBJ1-2; D may be TRBD1 (5 bases). This CDR3 spans 13 amino acids. The V gene lost 7 bases and the J gene lost 5 bases, with 14 bases spanning the gap. Per the germline V gene, CDR1 is MNHEY and CDR2 is SVGAGI. The CDR3 DNA follows: TGTGCCAGCACCCAAGGTGGGGCTTATGGCTACACCTTC. It encodes CASTQGGAYGYTF.

V gene TRBV5-8 combines with J gene TRBJ1-4, with TRBD1 identical over 9 bases. V was pared by 3 bases and J by 7 bases, with 7 bases of the junction left unmatched. The germline V gene encodes CDR1 SGHTS and CDR2 YDEGEE. There are 15 residues in the CDR3. The CDR3 reads CASSWGTGRTEKLFF. The CDR3 DNA sequence: TGTGCCAGCAGCTGGGGGACAGGGCGGACTGAAAAACTGTTTTTT.

The rearrangement joins TRBV7-9 to TRBJ1-2; D perhaps matches TRBD1 (6 bases). Germline V gene lookup returns CDR1 SEHNR and CDR2 FQNEAQ (reference sequence). The V gene lost 4 bases and the J gene lost 1 base, with 13 bases spanning the gap. The CDR3 is 15 amino acids. The CDR3 sequence is CASSSEAGDNYGYTF. CDR3 bases: TGTGCCAGCAGCTCTGAGGCAGGGGATAACTATGGCTACACCTTC.

This chain joins TRBV11-3 and TRBJ2-1; the D gene is possibly TRBD2 (6 bases). The CDR3 consists of 13 residues. V lost 5 bases, J lost 12 bases, and 17 bases lay in between. Germline-derived CDR1 and CDR2 are SGHNT and YENEEA. CDR3 residues: CASSPGTVGGQFF. The CDR3 bases are TGTGCCAGCAGCCCGGGTACTGTGGGAGGGCAGTTCTTC.

The V gene is TRBV13, the J gene TRBJ1-1; D remains ambiguous. Trimming pared 0 bases from V and 0 bases from J, leaving 5 bases between. The CDR3 length is 14 residues. Per germline, CDR1 PRHDT and CDR2 FYEKMQ (reference sequence). CDR3 sequence reads: CASSLGRVNTEAFF. Written as DNA, the CDR3 is TGTGCCAGCAGCTTAGGAAGAGTGAACACTGAAGCTTTCTTT.

V gene TRBV5-4 combines with J gene TRBJ2-7, with 8 bases that match TRBD1. Looked up from germline, CDR1 is SGHNT and CDR2 is YYREEE (reference sequence). The length of the CDR3 is 14 residues. With 4 bases clipped from V and 5 bases from J, the junction kept 8 bases outside the gene matches. The CDR3 DNA follows: TGTGCCAGCAGCAGGAGGACAGGGTTGGACGAGCAGTACTTC. It translates to CASSRRTGLDEQYF. Full variable domain (missing parts from reference TRBV5-4 and TRBJ2-7): ETGVTQSPTHLIKTRGQQVTLRCSSQSGHNTVSWYQQALGQGPQFIFQYYREEENGRGNFPPRFSGLQFPNYSSELNVNALELDDSALYLCASSRRTGLDEQYFGPGTRLTVT.

The chain combines TRBV6-5 with TRBJ2-1; 7 bases match TRBD1. The CDR3 length is 13 residues. CDR1 is MNHEY, CDR2 SVGAGI, per germline. V gave up 5 bases and J gave up 9 bases; unmatched junction bases: 7. For the CDR3, the DNA is TGTGCCAGCAGTCCAGGACAGGCCCGTGAGCAGTTCTTC. Amino acid sequence: CASSPGQAREQFF.

The chain links TRBV11-2 to TRBJ2-7, with D maybe TRBD2 (6 bases). Germline lookup yields CDR1 SGHAT and CDR2 FQNNGV. CDR3 length equals 15 residues. Deletions cut 5 bases from V and 0 bases from J, with 14 bases between. The CDR3 DNA reads TGTGCCAGCAGCGACGGGACTGGAGACTCCTACGAGCAGTACTTC. Amino acids: CASSDGTGDSYEQYF.

The CDR3 DNA is TGTGCCATCAGTCAGAGGGACAGAAAGCAAGAGACCCAGTACTTC. Amino acid sequence: CAISQRDRKQETQYF. The V gene is TRBV10-3, the J gene TRBJ2-5, with TRBD1 matching over 7 bases. The germline V gene has CDR1 ENHRY and CDR2 SYGVKD. The J segment lost 2 bases and the V segment lost 5 bases, leaving 8 bases of the junction unmatched. This CDR3 region has 15 residues.

This chain uses TRBV28 with TRBJ2-7; TRBD1 agrees at 9 bases. There are 14 residues in the CDR3. V lost 4 bases and J lost 4; bases outside the gene matches: 5. From germline, CDR1 is MDHEN and CDR2 SYDVKM. The CDR3 region has the DNA TGTGCCAGCAGTTCCTTACAGGGGGCGTACGAGCAGTACTTC. Translating it yields CASSSLQGAYEQYF.

The chain couples TRBV15 to TRBJ2-7; D unclear. The CDR3 contains 15 residues. In germline, CDR1 is LNHNV, CDR2 YYDKDF (reference sequence). V was cut by 5 bases and J by 0 bases, with 14 bases left in between. The CDR3 region is CATSSLPPVSYEQYF. As DNA, the CDR3 is TGTGCCACCAGCTCCCTCCCGCCGGTCTCCTACGAGCAGTACTTC.

V and J are TRBV7-7 and TRBJ2-1; 10 bases are a match to TRBD2. This CDR3 has 17 amino acids. Germline CDR1 and CDR2: SSHAT and FNYEAQ (reference sequence). J lost 4 bases, V lost 4 bases, and 10 bases had no gene match. The chain's CDR3 is CASSSKPGLANYNEQFF. The CDR3 nucleotides are TGTGCCAGCAGCTCCAAACCGGGACTAGCGAATTACAATGAGCAGTTCTTC.

This clone was seen only once. The V call is TRBV9, the J call TRBJ2-1; D possibly corresponds to TRBD1 (6 bases). The V end lost 3 bases, the J end lost 0 bases, and 10 bases lay between the germline ends. In germline, CDR1 is SGDLS, CDR2 YYNGEE. CDR3 length equals 15 residues. CDR3 region: CASSDQGTSYNEQFF. The CDR3 bases are TGTGCCAGCAGCGACCAGGGGACCTCCTACAATGAGCAGTTCTTC.

The chain couples TRBV5-3 to TRBJ2-1; D is possibly TRBD2 (6 bases). TRBV5-3 is reported as an ORF; its role is uncertain. This CDR3 spans 18 amino acids. V was trimmed by 3 bases and J by 5 bases, leaving 24 bases between them. CDR3 bases: TGTGCCAGAAGCTCGCCCAGATCTCAGGGACTCGTAGACAATGAGCAGTTCTTC. This gives the protein CARSSPRSQGLVDNEQFF.

The chain couples TRBV29-1 to TRBJ2-5; D unclear. Trimming took off 7 bases at V and 0 bases at J, with 12 bases between the two ends. This CDR3 has 13 amino acids. Germline-derived CDR1 and CDR2 are SQVTM and ANQGSEA. DNA for the CDR3: TGCAGCGGAGTAATCTTGTACCAAGAGACCCAGTACTTC. This gives the protein CSGVILYQETQYF.

This clone was counted a single time. The rearrangement links TRBV27 to TRBJ2-3; 9 positions agree with TRBD2. J was trimmed by 4 bases and V by 4 bases; bases with no gene match: 6. CDR1 and CDR2 from the germline V gene are MNHEY and SMNVEV (reference sequence). This CDR3 is 15 amino acids long. The CDR3 loop reads CASSWREGLSDTQYF. DNA for the CDR3: TGTGCCAGCAGTTGGCGGGAGGGGTTGTCAGATACGCAGTATTTT.

This sequence joins TRBV4-1 and TRBJ2-3; D uncertain. This CDR3 contains 15 residues. Trimming cost V 0 bases and J 2 bases, with 9 bases left between them. Germline V gene data show CDR1 as MGHRA and CDR2 as YSYEKL. CDR3 nucleotides: TGCGCCAGCAGCCAAGAAGGAGATTTCACAGATACGCAGTATTTT. It encodes CASSQEGDFTDTQYF.

The chain has TRBV27 and TRBJ2-3, with 9 nucleotides matching TRBD2. The CDR3 extends over 18 amino acids. Germline CDR1 MNHEY, CDR2 SMNVEV (reference sequence). Germline trimming cut 5 bases from V and 0 bases from J; bases unmatched to any gene: 12. The CDR3 loop reads CASSPGVAGAGSTDTQYF. In DNA form, the CDR3 reads TGTGCCAGCAGTCCTGGGGTAGCGGGGGCGGGCAGCACAGATACGCAGTATTTT.